These T cell receptor beta chains were read from a single sample in a study of identical twins. In TCRdb, the 5' RACE reads were re-called with MiXCR into one record per CDR3 protein. The sample shows some 570,000 distinct CDR3 sequences, about 22% of them seen only once. These data were also filed under a second study, of yellow fever vaccine responses in identical twins.

Input material: CD4+ T cells sorted from blood. These receptors were collected from a woman aged 18-35 years in good health. CDR3s include the opening cysteine and the closing phenylalanine or tryptophan. D genes are given only for firm matches. The size entry is marked missing in some rows and otherwise reads once, few, many or a size class.

v_call: TRBV12-3/TRBV12-4; d_call: TRBD2; j_call: TRBJ2-1; clone_size: NA; cdr3_aa: CASSLVGGSGDEQFF; cdr3_nt: TGTGCCAGCAGTTTAGTAGGCGGGAGTGGCGATGAGCAGTTCTTC
v_call: TRBV20-1; d_call: NA; j_call: TRBJ2-1; clone_size: NA; cdr3_aa: CSAPPSRQWHNEQFF; cdr3_nt: TGCAGTGCTCCTCCCTCAAGGCAATGGCACAATGAGCAGTTCTTC
v_call: TRBV7-6; d_call: NA; j_call: TRBJ1-6; clone_size: NA; cdr3_aa: CASSPGTFTRSPLHF; cdr3_nt: TGTGCCAGCAGCCCCGGGACATTCACGCGGTCACCCCTCCACTTT
v_call: TRBV24-1; d_call: TRBD2; j_call: TRBJ2-1; clone_size: NA; cdr3_aa: CATSDFASGANEQFF; cdr3_nt: TGTGCCACCAGTGATTTCGCTAGCGGGGCCAATGAGCAGTTCTTC
v_call: TRBV6-1; d_call: NA; j_call: TRBJ2-1; clone_size: few; cdr3_aa: CASRKTMSSYNEQFF; cdr3_nt: TGTGCCAGCAGAAAGACGATGAGCTCCTACAATGAGCAGTTCTTC
v_call: TRBV6-1; d_call: NA; j_call: TRBJ2-6; clone_size: NA; cdr3_aa: CASSEQPSGANVLTF; cdr3_nt: TGTGCCAGCAGTGAACAGCCCTCTGGGGCCAACGTCCTGACTTTC
v_call: TRBV12-3/TRBV12-4; d_call: TRBD1; j_call: TRBJ1-1; clone_size: few; cdr3_aa: CASSPADRVLATEAFF; cdr3_nt: TGTGCCAGCAGTCCGGCGGACAGGGTCCTCGCCACTGAAGCTTTCTTT
v_call: TRBV10-3; d_call: NA; j_call: TRBJ1-3; clone_size: few; cdr3_aa: CAIRGAEFSGNTIYF; cdr3_nt: TGTGCCATCAGGGGGGCAGAATTCTCTGGAAACACCATATATTTT
v_call: TRBV24-1; d_call: TRBD2; j_call: TRBJ2-2; clone_size: NA; cdr3_aa: CATSSGQGLAGGPSGGELFF; cdr3_nt: TGTGCCACCAGTTCCGGACAGGGACTAGCGGGGGGGCCGTCGGGCGGGGAGCTGTTTTTT
v_call: TRBV2; d_call: TRBD2; j_call: TRBJ2-3; clone_size: NA; cdr3_aa: CASSERLGGTSGSLSTDTQYF; cdr3_nt: TGTGCCAGCAGTGAGCGCCTGGGGGGGACTAGCGGGAGTCTTAGCACAGATACGCAGTATTTT
v_call: TRBV6-1; d_call: NA; j_call: TRBJ1-5; clone_size: NA; cdr3_aa: CASSGPYSRGFQPQHF; cdr3_nt: TGTGCCAGCAGTGGACCTTACAGTAGGGGCTTTCAGCCCCAGCATTTT
v_call: TRBV12-3/TRBV12-4; d_call: TRBD1; j_call: TRBJ1-1; clone_size: few; cdr3_aa: CASSWGQLNTEAFF; cdr3_nt: TGTGCCAGCAGTTGGGGACAGTTGAACACTGAAGCTTTCTTT
v_call: TRBV20-1; d_call: NA; j_call: TRBJ2-5; clone_size: NA; cdr3_aa: CSATRATGRTQETQYF; cdr3_nt: TGCAGTGCTACTAGGGCCACAGGGAGGACGCAAGAGACCCAGTACTTC
v_call: TRBV3-1; d_call: NA; j_call: TRBJ1-6; clone_size: NA; cdr3_aa: CASSPPMTSAYNSPLHF; cdr3_nt: TGTGCCAGCAGCCCGCCTATGACATCGGCCTATAATTCACCCCTCCACTTT
v_call: TRBV11-2; d_call: TRBD1; j_call: TRBJ1-1; clone_size: few; cdr3_aa: CASSSSDRANTEAFF; cdr3_nt: TGTGCCAGCAGCTCCTCGGACAGGGCGAACACTGAAGCTTTCTTT
v_call: TRBV20-1; d_call: TRBD1; j_call: TRBJ1-1; clone_size: NA; cdr3_aa: CSAIRDRDTEAFF; cdr3_nt: TGCAGTGCTATCCGGGACAGGGACACTGAAGCTTTCTTT
v_call: TRBV20-1; d_call: NA; j_call: TRBJ2-3; clone_size: NA; cdr3_aa: CSANSYSTDTQYF; cdr3_nt: TGCAGTGCTAACTCATACAGCACAGATACGCAGTATTTT
v_call: TRBV4-2; d_call: NA; j_call: TRBJ1-5; clone_size: NA; cdr3_aa: CASSQVQGANQPQHF; cdr3_nt: TGTGCCAGCAGCCAAGTTCAGGGCGCAAATCAGCCCCAGCATTTT
v_call: TRBV3-1; d_call: TRBD1; j_call: TRBJ1-1; clone_size: few; cdr3_aa: CASSAGTGRSRAFF; cdr3_nt: TGTGCCAGCAGCGCCGGGACAGGGCGGTCGAGGGCTTTCTTT
v_call: TRBV11-1; d_call: TRBD2; j_call: TRBJ2-1; clone_size: few; cdr3_aa: CASSLSELAIYNEQFF; cdr3_nt: TGTGCCAGCAGCTTATCGGAACTAGCGATATACAATGAGCAGTTCTTC
v_call: TRBV5-5; d_call: NA; j_call: TRBJ2-2; clone_size: NA; cdr3_aa: CASSLMAGANTGELFF; cdr3_nt: TGTGCCAGCAGCTTGATGGCGGGGGCCAACACCGGGGAGCTGTTTTTT
v_call: TRBV20-1; d_call: NA; j_call: TRBJ2-1; clone_size: NA; cdr3_aa: CSARGGPVSYNEQFF; cdr3_nt: TGCAGTGCTAGAGGAGGGCCAGTCTCCTACAATGAGCAGTTCTTC
v_call: TRBV5-1; d_call: NA; j_call: TRBJ2-1; clone_size: NA; cdr3_aa: CASSSQTREQFF; cdr3_nt: TGCGCCAGCAGCTCACAAACCCGTGAGCAGTTCTTC
v_call: TRBV24-1; d_call: NA; j_call: TRBJ2-5; clone_size: NA; cdr3_aa: CATSDWTEGTQYF; cdr3_nt: TGTGCCACCAGTGATTGGACAGAGGGGACCCAGTACTTC
v_call: TRBV20-1; d_call: TRBD2; j_call: TRBJ2-7; clone_size: few; cdr3_aa: CSARVSGLADSYEQYF; cdr3_nt: TGCAGTGCTAGAGTGTCGGGACTAGCGGACTCCTACGAGCAGTACTTC
v_call: TRBV15; d_call: TRBD2; j_call: TRBJ2-2; clone_size: NA; cdr3_aa: CATRLAGGPNTGELFF; cdr3_nt: TGTGCCACCAGGTTGGCGGGAGGGCCAAACACCGGGGAGCTGTTTTTT
v_call: TRBV7-6; d_call: NA; j_call: TRBJ2-3; clone_size: NA; cdr3_aa: CASSPAVETDTQYF; cdr3_nt: TGTGCCAGCAGCCCAGCGGTGGAGACAGATACGCAGTATTTT
v_call: TRBV3-1; d_call: NA; j_call: TRBJ2-5; clone_size: NA; cdr3_aa: CASSRRGTAAPQETQYF; cdr3_nt: TGTGCCAGCAGCCGACGCGGGACAGCTGCCCCACAAGAGACCCAGTACTTC
v_call: TRBV29-1; d_call: TRBD2; j_call: TRBJ2-1; clone_size: few; cdr3_aa: CSVEGRAGVSNEQFF; cdr3_nt: TGCAGCGTTGAAGGCAGAGCGGGAGTCAGCAATGAGCAGTTCTTC
v_call: TRBV6-2/TRBV6-3; d_call: NA; j_call: TRBJ2-1; clone_size: few; cdr3_aa: CASMERNEQFF; cdr3_nt: TGTGCCAGCATGGAGAGAAATGAGCAGTTCTTC
v_call: TRBV9; d_call: TRBD1; j_call: TRBJ2-5; clone_size: NA; cdr3_aa: CASSTGQGKTQYF; cdr3_nt: TGTGCCAGCAGCACCGGACAGGGAAAGACCCAGTACTTC
v_call: TRBV24-1; d_call: NA; j_call: TRBJ2-5; clone_size: few; cdr3_aa: CATSDENRSNKETQYF; cdr3_nt: TGTGCCACCAGTGATGAAAACAGGAGTAACAAAGAGACCCAGTACTTC